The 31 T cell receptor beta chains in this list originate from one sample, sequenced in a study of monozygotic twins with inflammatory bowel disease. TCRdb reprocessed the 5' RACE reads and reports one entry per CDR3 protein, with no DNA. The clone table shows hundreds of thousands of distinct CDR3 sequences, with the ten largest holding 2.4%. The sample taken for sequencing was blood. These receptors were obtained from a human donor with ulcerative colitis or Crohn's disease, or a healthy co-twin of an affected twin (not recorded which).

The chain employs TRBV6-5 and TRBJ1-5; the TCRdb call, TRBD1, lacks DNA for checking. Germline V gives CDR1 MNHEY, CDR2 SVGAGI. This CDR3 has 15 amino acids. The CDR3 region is CASSYGTGGNQPQHF.

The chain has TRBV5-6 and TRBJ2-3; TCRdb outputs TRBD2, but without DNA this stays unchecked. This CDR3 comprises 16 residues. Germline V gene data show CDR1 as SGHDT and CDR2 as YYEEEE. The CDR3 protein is CASSAAGVGSTDTQYF.

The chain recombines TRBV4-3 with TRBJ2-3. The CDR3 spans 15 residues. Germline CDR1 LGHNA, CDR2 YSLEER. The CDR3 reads CASSQSLLMADTQYF.

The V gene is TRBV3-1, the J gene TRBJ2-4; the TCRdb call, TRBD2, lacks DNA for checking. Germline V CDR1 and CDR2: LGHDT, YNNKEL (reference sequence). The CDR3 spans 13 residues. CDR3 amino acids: CASTRGPGNIQYF.

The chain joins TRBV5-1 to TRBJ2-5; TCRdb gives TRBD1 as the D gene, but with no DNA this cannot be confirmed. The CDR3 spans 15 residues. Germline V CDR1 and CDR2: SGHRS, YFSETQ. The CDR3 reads CASSSIGQSEETQYF.

CDR3 sequence reads: CSVGTSGGAGSYNEQFF. V is TRBV29-1 and J is TRBJ2-1; TCRdb outputs TRBD2, but without DNA this stays unchecked. CDR1 is SQVTM, CDR2 ANQGSEA, per germline. This CDR3 region has 17 residues.

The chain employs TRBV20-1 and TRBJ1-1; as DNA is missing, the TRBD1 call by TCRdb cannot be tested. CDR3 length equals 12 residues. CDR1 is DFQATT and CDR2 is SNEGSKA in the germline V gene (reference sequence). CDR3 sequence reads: CSARDGTVKAFF.

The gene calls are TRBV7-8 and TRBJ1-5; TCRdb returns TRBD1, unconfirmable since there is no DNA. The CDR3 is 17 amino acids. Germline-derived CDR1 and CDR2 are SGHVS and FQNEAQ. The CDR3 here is CASSLTAGGFGNQPQHF.

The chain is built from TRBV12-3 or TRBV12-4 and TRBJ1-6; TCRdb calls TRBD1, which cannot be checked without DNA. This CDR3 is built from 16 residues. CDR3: CASSLAPTGHNSPLHF.

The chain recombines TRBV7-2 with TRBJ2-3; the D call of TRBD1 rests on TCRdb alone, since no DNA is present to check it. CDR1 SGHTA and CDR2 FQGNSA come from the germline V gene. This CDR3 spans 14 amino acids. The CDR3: CASLGRGRADTQYF.

The CDR3 loop reads CASSPRLAGDYEQYF. The J gene is TRBJ2-7, the V gene TRBV3-1; TCRdb's D gene call, TRBD2, goes unchecked for lack of DNA. The CDR3 length is 15 residues. Per the germline V gene, CDR1 is LGHDT and CDR2 is YNNKEL (reference sequence).

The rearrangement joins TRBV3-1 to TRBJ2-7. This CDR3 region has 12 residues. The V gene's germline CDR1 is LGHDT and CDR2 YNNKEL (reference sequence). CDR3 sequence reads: CASSQDKSEQYF.

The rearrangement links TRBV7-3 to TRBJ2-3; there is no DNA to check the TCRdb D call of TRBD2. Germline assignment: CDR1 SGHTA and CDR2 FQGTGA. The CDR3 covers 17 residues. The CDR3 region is CASSLTFKASGGDTQYF. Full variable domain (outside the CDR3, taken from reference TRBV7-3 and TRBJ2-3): GAGVSQTPSNKVTEKGKYVELRCDPISGHTALYWYRQSLGQGPEFLIYFQGTGAADDSGLPNDRFFAVRPEGSVSTLKIQRTERGDSAVYLCASSLTFKASGGDTQYFGPGTRLTVL.

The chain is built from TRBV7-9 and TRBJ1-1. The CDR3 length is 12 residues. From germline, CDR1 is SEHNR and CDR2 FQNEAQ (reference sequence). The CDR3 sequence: CASSRLNTEAFF.

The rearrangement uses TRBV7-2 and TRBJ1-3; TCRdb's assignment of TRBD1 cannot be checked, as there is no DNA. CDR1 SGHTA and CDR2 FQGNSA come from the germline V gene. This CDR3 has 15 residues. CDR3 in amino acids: CASSLTGDSGNTIYF.

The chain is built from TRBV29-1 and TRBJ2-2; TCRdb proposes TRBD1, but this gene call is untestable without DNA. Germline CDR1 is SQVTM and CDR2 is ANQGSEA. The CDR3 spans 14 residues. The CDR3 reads CSVDGPGRTGELFF.

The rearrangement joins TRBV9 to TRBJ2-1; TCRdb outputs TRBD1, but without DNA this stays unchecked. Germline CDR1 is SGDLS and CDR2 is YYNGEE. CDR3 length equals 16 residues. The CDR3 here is CASSVDEGGPFNEQFF.

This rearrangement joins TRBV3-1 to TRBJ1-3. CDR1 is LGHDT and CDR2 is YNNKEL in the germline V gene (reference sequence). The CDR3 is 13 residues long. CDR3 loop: CASSRKLDGTIYF.

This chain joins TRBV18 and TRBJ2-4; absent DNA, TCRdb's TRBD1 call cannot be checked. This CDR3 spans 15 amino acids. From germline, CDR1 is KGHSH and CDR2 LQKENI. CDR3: CASSPKQGARDIQYF.

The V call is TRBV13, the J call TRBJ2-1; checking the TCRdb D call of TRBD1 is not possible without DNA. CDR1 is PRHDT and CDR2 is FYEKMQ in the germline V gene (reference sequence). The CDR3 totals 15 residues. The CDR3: CASSPGQGTHNEQFF. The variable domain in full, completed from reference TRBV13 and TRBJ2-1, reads AAGVIQSPRHLIKEKRETATLKCYPIPRHDTVYWYQQGPGQDPQFLISFYEKMQSDKGSIPDRFSAQQFSDYHSELNMSSLELGDSALYFCASSPGQGTHNEQFFGPGTRLTVL.

CDR3 residues: CASSLGDHTDTQYF. The rearrangement uses TRBV7-3 and TRBJ2-3. The CDR3 runs to 14 residues. Looked up from germline, CDR1 is SGHTA and CDR2 is FQGTGA.

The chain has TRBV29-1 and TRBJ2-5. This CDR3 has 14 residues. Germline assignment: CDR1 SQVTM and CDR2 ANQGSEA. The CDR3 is CSVEGSLGSETQYF.

The CDR3 sequence is CSARDVRPSSYNEQFF. The chain combines TRBV20-1 with TRBJ2-1. Germline V gives CDR1 DFQATT, CDR2 SNEGSKA (reference sequence). The CDR3 has 16 residues.

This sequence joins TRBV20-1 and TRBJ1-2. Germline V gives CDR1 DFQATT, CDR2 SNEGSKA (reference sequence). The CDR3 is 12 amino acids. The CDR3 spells CSAPTGSHGYTF.

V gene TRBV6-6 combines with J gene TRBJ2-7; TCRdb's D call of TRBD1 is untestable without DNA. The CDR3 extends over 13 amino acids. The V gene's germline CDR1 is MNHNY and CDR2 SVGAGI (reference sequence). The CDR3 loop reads CASNGGESYEQYF.

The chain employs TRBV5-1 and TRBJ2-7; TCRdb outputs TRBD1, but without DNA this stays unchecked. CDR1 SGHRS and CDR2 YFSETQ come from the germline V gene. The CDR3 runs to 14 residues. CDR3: CASTPGQTTYEQYF.

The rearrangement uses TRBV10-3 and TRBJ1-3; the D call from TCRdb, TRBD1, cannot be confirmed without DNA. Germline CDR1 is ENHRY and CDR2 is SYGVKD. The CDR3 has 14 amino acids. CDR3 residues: CAISVQGSGNTIYF.

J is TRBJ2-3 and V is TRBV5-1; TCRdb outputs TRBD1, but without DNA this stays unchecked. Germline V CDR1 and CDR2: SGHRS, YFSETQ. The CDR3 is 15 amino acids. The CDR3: CASSPGQSGTDTQYF.

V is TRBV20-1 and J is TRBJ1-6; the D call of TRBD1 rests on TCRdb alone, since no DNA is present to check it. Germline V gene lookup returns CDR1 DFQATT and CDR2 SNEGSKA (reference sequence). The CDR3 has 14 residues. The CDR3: CSAPKTGGESPLHF.

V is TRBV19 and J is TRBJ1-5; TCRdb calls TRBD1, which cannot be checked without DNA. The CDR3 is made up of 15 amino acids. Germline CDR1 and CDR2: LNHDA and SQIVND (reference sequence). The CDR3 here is CASSMEHSGSQPQHF.

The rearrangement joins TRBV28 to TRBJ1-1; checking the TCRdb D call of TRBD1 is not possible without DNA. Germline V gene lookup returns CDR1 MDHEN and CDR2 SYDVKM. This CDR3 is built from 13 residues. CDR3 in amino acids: CASSRGQVQPAFF. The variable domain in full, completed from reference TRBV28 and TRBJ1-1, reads DVKVTQSSRYLVKRTGEKVFLECVQDMDHENMFWYRQDPGLGLRLIYFSYDVKMKEKGDIPEGYSVSREKKERFSLILESASTNQTSMYLCASSRGQVQPAFFGQGTRLTVV.